A selection of T cell receptor beta chains follows, all from one sample in a study of blood T cell repertoires in COVID-19. The method was immunoSEQ multiplex PCR; TCRdb's version includes in-frame clones alone and lacks a portion of them. This table has 200,000 or so clones, 80% to 90% appearing once. Sequencing input: peripheral blood. These receptors all come from a man under 40 with COVID-19, enrolled during active disease. The CDR3 runs from the conserved cysteine through the conserved F or W. A D gene is named only where the DNA matches it firmly. Rows give clone size only sometimes, using once, few, many, or a class for an expanded clone.

abundance,j_gene,v_gene,d_gene,CDR3nt,CDR3aa
.,TRBJ2-5,TRBV2,TRBD1,TGTGCCTCCAGGGGGCCCCGCTCCCTGAATCAAGAGACCCAGTACTTC,CASRGPRSLNQETQYF
.,TRBJ2-7,TRBV19,TRBD2,TGTGCCAGTAAAGTATTTGGGACTAGCGGAATCTACGAGCAGTACTTC,CASKVFGTSGIYEQYF
.,TRBJ1-1,TRBV6-5,.,TGTGCCAGCAGTTACACGGCGGGGGGGAACACTGAAGCTTTCTTT,CASSYTAGGNTEAFF
.,TRBJ1-4,TRBV6-5,TRBD1,TGTGCCAGCAGTAGGGACAGGCGGGGAGAAAAACTGTTTTTT,CASSRDRRGEKLFF
once,TRBJ2-1,TRBV24-1,TRBD1,TGTGCCACCGGGACAGATTACAATGAGCAGTTCTTC,CATGTDYNEQFF
.,TRBJ2-5,TRBV27,.,TGTGCCAGCAGTTTATTCGAGGGTGAGGAGACCCAGTACTTC,CASSLFEGEETQYF
once,TRBJ1-5,TRBV6-4,TRBD1,TGTGCCAGCAGATATTTTCGGACAGGGGTGAACCAGCCCCAGCATTTT,CASRYFRTGVNQPQHF
.,TRBJ1-1,TRBV28,TRBD1,TGTGCCAGCAGTGAGACAGGGAAGAACACTGAAGCTTTCTTT,CASSETGKNTEAFF
.,TRBJ1-5,TRBV5-6,.,TGTGCCAGCAGCTTGGCCGGGGGTAACAATCAGCCCCAGCATTTT,CASSLAGGNNQPQHF
.,TRBJ1-1,TRBV7-3,.,TGTGCCAGCCCCCACCCGGGAGCTTTCTTT,CASPHPGAFF
.,TRBJ1-1,TRBV28,.,TGTGCCAGCAGTTTAGGAGGGTTTGGGATGAACACTGAAGCTTTCTTT,CASSLGGFGMNTEAFF
.,TRBJ1-2,TRBV6-5,.,TGTGCCAGCAGTTCACAGGGCAAAGCTAACTATGGCTACACCTTC,CASSSQGKANYGYTF
.,TRBJ2-7,TRBV9,.,TGTGCCAGCAGCGCTCCAGACGCAGTGAGGGAGCAGTACTTC,CASSAPDAVREQYF
.,TRBJ2-1,TRBV7-8,.,TGTGCCAGCAGCTTAGCCCCCCCTAACAATGAGCAGTTCTTC,CASSLAPPNNEQFF